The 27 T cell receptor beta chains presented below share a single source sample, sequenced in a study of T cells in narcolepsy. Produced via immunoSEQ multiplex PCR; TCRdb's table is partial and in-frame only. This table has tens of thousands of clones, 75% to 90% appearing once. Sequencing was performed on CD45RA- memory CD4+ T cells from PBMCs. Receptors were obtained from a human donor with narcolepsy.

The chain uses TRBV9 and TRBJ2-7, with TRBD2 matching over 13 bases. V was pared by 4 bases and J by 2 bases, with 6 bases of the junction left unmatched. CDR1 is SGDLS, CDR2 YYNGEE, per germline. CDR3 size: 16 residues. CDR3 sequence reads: CASSTGTSGETYEQYF. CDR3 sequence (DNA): TGTGCCAGCAGCACCGGGACTAGCGGGGAAACCTACGAGCAGTACTTC.

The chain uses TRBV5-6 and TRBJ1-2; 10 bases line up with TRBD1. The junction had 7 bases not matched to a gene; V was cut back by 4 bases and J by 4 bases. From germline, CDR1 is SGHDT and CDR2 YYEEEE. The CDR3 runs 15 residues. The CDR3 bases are TGTGCCAGCAGCCCACGACAGGGGGCGAGCTATGGCTACACCTTC. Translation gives CASSPRQGASYGYTF.

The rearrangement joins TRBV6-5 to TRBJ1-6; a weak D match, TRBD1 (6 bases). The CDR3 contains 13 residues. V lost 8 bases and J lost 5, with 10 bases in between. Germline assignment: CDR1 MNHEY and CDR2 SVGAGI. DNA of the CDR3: TGTGCCAGCCGACAGGCCGATAATTCACCCCTCCACTTT. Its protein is CASRQADNSPLHF.

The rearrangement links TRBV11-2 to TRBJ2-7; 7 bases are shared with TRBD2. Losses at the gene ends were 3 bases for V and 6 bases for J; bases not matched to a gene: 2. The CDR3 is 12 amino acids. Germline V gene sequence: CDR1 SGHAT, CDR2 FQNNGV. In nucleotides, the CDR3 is TGTGCCAGCAGCTTGGGGAGGGTCGAGCAGTACTTC. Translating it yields CASSLGRVEQYF.

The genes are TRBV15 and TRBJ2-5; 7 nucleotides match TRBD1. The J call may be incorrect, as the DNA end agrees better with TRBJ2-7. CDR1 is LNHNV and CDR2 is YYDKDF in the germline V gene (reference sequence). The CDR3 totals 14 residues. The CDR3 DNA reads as TGTGCCACCAGCAGATTACAGGGGACGTACGAGCAGTACTTC. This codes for CATSRLQGTYEQYF.

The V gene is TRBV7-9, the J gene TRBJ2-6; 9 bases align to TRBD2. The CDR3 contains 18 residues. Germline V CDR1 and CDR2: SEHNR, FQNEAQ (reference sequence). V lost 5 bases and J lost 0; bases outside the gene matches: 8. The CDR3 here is CASSTLAGGLSGANVLTF. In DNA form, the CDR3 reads TGTGCCAGCAGCACCCTGGCGGGAGGGCTCTCTGGGGCCAACGTCCTGACTTTC.

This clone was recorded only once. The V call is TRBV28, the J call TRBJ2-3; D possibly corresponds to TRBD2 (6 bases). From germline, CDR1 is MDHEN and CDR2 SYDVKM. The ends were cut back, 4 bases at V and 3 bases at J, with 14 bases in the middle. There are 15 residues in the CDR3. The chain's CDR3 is CASSSSGLQTDTQYF. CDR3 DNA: TGTGCCAGCAGTTCCTCGGGACTTCAAACAGATACGCAGTATTTT.

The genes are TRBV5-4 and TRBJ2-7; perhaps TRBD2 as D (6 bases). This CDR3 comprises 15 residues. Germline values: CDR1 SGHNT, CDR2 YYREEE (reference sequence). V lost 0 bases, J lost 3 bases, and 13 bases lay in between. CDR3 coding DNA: TGTGCCAGCAGCTTGGCCGGGGGAAATGGCTACGAGCAGTACTTC. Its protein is CASSLAGGNGYEQYF.

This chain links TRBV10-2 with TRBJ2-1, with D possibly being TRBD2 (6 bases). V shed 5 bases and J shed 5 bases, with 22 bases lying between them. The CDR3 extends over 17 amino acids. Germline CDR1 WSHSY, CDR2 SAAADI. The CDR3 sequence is CASSIPPTGLPHNEQFF. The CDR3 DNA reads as TGCGCCAGCAGTATCCCCCCAACGGGACTGCCCCACAATGAGCAGTTCTTC.

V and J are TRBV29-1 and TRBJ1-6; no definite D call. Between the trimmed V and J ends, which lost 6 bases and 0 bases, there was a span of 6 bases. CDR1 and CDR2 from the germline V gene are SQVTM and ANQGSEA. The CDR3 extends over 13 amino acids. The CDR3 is CSVRSSYNSPLHF. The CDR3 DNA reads TGCAGCGTACGGAGCTCCTATAATTCACCCCTCCACTTT.

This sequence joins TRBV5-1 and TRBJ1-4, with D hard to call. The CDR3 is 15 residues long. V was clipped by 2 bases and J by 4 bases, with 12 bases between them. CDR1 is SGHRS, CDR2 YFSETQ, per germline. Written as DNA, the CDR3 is TGCGCCAGCAGCTTCTCTGGCAGACATAATGAAAAACTGTTTTTT. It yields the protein CASSFSGRHNEKLFF. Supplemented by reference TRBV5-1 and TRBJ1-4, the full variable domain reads KAGVTQTPRYLIKTRGQQVTLSCSPISGHRSVSWYQQTPGQGLQFLFEYFSETQRNKGNFPGRFSGRQFSNSRSEMNVSTLELGDSALYLCASSFSGRHNEKLFFGSGTQLSVL.

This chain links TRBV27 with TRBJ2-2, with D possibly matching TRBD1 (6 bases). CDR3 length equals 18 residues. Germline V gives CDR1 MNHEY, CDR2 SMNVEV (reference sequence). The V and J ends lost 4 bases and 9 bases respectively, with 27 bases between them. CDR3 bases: TGTGCCAGCAGTTATCAAGGGGGTGATTTTCCTCTGGTTCGGGAGCTGTTTTTT. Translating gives CASSYQGGDFPLVRELFF.

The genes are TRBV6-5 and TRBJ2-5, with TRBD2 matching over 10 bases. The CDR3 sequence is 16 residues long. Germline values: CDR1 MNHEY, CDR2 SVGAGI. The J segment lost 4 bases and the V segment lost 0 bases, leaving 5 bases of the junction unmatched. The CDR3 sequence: CASSYSSLAGVETQYF. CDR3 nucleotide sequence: TGTGCCAGCAGTTACTCGAGTCTAGCGGGAGTAGAGACCCAGTACTTC.

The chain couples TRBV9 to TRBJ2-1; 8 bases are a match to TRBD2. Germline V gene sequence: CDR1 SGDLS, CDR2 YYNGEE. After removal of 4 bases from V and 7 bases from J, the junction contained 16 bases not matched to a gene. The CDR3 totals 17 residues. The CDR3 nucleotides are TGTGCCAGCAGCCCTGGGAAAGGCGGGAGGATAATAAATGAGCAGTTCTTC. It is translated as CASSPGKGGRIINEQFF. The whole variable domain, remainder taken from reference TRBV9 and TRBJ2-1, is DSGVTQTPKHLITATGQRVTLRCSPRSGDLSVYWYQQSLDQGLQFLIQYYNGEERAKGNILERFSAQQFPDLHSELNLSSLELGDSALYFCASSPGKGGRIINEQFFGPGTRLTVL.

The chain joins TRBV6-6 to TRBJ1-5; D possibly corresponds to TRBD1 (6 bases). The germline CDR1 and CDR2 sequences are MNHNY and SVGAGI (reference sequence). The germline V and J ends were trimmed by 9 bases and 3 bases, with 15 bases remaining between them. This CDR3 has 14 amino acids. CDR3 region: CASRPTGTNQPQHF. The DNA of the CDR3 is TGTGCCAGTAGGCCCACAGGGACCAATCAGCCCCAGCATTTT.

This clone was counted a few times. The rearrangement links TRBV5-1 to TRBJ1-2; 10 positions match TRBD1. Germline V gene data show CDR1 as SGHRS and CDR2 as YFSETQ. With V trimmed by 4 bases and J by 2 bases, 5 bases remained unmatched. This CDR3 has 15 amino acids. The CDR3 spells CASSTGTGANYGYTF. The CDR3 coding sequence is TGCGCCAGCAGCACCGGGACAGGGGCGAACTATGGCTACACCTTC.

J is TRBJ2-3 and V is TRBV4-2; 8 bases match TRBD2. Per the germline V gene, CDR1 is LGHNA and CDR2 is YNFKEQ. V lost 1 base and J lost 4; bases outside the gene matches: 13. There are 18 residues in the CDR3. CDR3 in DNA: TGTGCCAGCAGCCAAGTTAATAGCGGGGATCTGCGATCAGATACGCAGTATTTT. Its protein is CASSQVNSGDLRSDTQYF.

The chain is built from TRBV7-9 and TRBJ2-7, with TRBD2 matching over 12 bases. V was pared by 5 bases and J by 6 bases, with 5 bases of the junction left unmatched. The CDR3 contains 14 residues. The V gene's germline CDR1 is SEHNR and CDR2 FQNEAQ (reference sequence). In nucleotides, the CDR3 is TGTGCCAGCAGCATGACTAGCGGGAGCGGCGAGCAGTACTTC. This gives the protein CASSMTSGSGEQYF.

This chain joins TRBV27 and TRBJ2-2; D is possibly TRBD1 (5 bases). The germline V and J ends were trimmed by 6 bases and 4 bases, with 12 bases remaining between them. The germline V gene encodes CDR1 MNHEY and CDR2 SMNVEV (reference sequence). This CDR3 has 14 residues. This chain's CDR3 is CASRKNQGTGELFF. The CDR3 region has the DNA TGTGCCAGCAGGAAAAATCAGGGCACCGGGGAGCTGTTTTTT.

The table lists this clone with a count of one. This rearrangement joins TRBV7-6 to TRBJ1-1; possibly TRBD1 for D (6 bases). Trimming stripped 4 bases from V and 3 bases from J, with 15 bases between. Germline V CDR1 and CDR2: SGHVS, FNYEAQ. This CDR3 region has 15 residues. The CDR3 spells CASSSVGGGHTEAFF. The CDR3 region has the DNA TGTGCCAGCAGCTCGGTAGGGGGGGGGCACACTGAAGCTTTCTTT.

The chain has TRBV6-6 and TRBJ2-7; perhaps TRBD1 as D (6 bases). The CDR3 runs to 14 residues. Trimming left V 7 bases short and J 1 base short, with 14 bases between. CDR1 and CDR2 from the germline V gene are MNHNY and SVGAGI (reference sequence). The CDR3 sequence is CASNIGTSSYEQYF. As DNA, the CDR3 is TGTGCCAGCAATATAGGGACATCTTCCTACGAGCAGTACTTC.

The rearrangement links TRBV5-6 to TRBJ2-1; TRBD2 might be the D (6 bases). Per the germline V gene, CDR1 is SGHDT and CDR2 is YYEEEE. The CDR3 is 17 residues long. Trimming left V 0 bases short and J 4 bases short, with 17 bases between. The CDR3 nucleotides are TGTGCCAGCAGCTTGGGTGAGACTAGGAGGACATACAATGAGCAGTTCTTC. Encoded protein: CASSLGETRRTYNEQFF.

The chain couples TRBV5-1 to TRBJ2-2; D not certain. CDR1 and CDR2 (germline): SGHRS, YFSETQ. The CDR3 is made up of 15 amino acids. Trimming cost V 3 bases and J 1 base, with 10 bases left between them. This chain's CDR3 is CASSSNPGNTGELFF. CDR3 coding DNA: TGCGCCAGCAGCTCTAATCCAGGGAACACCGGGGAGCTGTTTTTT.

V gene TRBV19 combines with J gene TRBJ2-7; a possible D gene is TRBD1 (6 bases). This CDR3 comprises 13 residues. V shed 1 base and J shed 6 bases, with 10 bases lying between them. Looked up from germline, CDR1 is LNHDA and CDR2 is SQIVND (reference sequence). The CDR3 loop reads CASSIVWGREQYF. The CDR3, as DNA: TGTGCCAGTAGTATAGTCTGGGGGCGCGAGCAGTACTTC.

CDR3 sequence reads: CSGTGLLNTEAFF. The CDR3 region has the DNA TGCAGCGGTACAGGGCTATTGAACACTGAAGCTTTCTTT. The genes are TRBV29-1 and TRBJ1-1; TRBD1 might be the D (6 bases). The V and J ends lost 7 bases and 0 bases respectively, with 12 bases between them. Germline V gene sequence: CDR1 SQVTM, CDR2 ANQGSEA. There are 13 residues in the CDR3.

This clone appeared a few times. The CDR3 reads CASSLGHSTDTQYF. DNA for the CDR3: TGTGCCAGCAGCTTAGGACATAGCACAGATACGCAGTATTTT. The chain employs TRBV7-3 and TRBJ2-3; maybe TRBD1 (5 bases). This CDR3 region has 14 residues. Trimming shortened V by 2 bases and J by 0 bases, and 6 bases separated the two germline ends. CDR1 is SGHTA, CDR2 FQGTGA, per germline.

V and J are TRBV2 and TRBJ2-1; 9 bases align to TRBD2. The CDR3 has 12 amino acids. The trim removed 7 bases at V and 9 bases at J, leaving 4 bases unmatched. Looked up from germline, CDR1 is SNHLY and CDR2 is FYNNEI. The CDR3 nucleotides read TGTGCCAGCACCTTAGCGGGAGCTGAGCAGTTCTTC. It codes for CASTLAGAEQFF.